This entry is about one TCR beta chain. The antigen is undetermined. The data stem from a study of T-cell memory formation after mild COVID-19. Study-wide background: There were largely donor-specific TCR clusters. Study-level points and caveats: CD4+ contracting clones lay mainly in CM and EM, CD8+ ones in EMRA. While clones contracting from day 15 to 85 were balanced between CD4 and CD8, later expanders leaned CD4+. Within pre-infection memory, some responding clones were found, suggesting cross-reactive memory joined.

The CDR3 length is 17 residues. Germline V CDR1 and CDR2: SGHTA, FQGTGA. V shed 3 bases and J 0 bases; nucleotides not matched to a gene: 7. MiXCR, run by TCRdb on the 5' RACE reads, gives a single entry per CDR3 protein. The sample lists 470,000 or so distinct CDR3 sequences, about 20% occurring once. The material sequenced was PBMCs or a T cell subset sorted from them (not recorded which). The chain uses TRBV7-3 and TRBJ1-2; 10 bases line up with TRBD1. This TCR came from an adult woman who had mild COVID-19 (a few samples of this study predate the infection). Cell type and time point are not known. This CDR3 reads CASSLGTGAPANYGYTF. The CDR3, as DNA: TGTGCCAGCAGCTTGGGGACAGGGGCTCCTGCTAACTATGGCTACACCTTC.